Each of the 25 T cell receptor beta chains below was sequenced from the same sample in a study of T-cell reconstitution after alpha-beta-depleted transplantation in children. The TCRbeta library was prepared with unique molecular identifiers. TCRdb fed the PCR reads into MiXCR, producing one record per CDR3 protein. Among about 580,000 distinct CDR3 sequences, around 27% were seen once, and the ten largest hold less than 40%. Sequenced material: PBMCs, taken before TCRalphabeta/CD19-depleted stem cell transplant. The receptor set was obtained from a boy in the first two years of life with Wiskott-Aldrich syndrome, due to receive a stem cell transplant.

The J gene is TRBJ1-5, the V gene TRBV5-1; D gene uncertain. This CDR3 contains 14 residues. Germline V gives CDR1 SGHRS, CDR2 YFSETQ. V lost 2 bases, J lost 9 bases, and 15 bases lay in between. The CDR3 region is CASSFAGLPTPQHF. As DNA, the CDR3 is TGCGCCAGCAGCTTTGCTGGACTTCCCACGCCCCAGCATTTT. The whole variable domain, filled in from reference TRBV5-1 and TRBJ1-5, reads KAGVTQTPRYLIKTRGQQVTLSCSPISGHRSVSWYQQTPGQGLQFLFEYFSETQRNKGNFPGRFSGRQFSNSRSEMNVSTLELGDSALYLCASSFAGLPTPQHFGDGTRLSIL.

The rearrangement joins TRBV5-6 to TRBJ2-1, with D maybe TRBD2 (5 bases). V was pared by 4 bases and J by 9 bases, with 11 bases between. The CDR3 runs 12 residues. CDR1 and CDR2 (germline): SGHDT, YYEEEE. In nucleotides, the CDR3 is TGTGCCAGCAGCCATACTAGAAGTGAGCAGTTCTTC. Protein product: CASSHTRSEQFF.

The chain uses TRBV5-1 and TRBJ2-7; tentatively, D is TRBD2 (5 bases). CDR1 is SGHRS, CDR2 YFSETQ, per germline. The V end was cut by 4 bases, the J end by 7 bases, with 21 bases between. This CDR3 comprises 15 residues. CDR3 loop: CASSPTDRPSGEQYF. The CDR3 DNA reads TGCGCCAGCAGCCCCACGGACCGACCTTCGGGGGAGCAGTACTTC.

This chain connects TRBV10-3 to TRBJ2-7, with 9 bases lining up with TRBD1. Germline lookup yields CDR1 ENHRY and CDR2 SYGVKD. V shed 6 bases, J shed 5 bases, and the junction held 5 bases outside the gene matches. The CDR3 has 13 residues. The CDR3 coding sequence is TGTGCCATCAGCCGGGACAGGGTCAACGAGCAGTACTTC. Translated: CAISRDRVNEQYF.

The chain couples TRBV20-1 to TRBJ2-5, with a tentative D call TRBD1 (5 bases). Per germline, CDR1 DFQATT and CDR2 SNEGSKA (reference sequence). V dropped 3 bases and J dropped 7 bases, with 12 bases sitting between them. The CDR3 totals 12 residues. DNA for the CDR3: TGCAGTGCTAGGGGGCTATTAGGGACCCAGTACTTC. It yields the protein CSARGLLGTQYF.

This clonotype occurred a few times. The J gene is TRBJ2-1, the V gene TRBV5-1; the match to TRBD2 covers 8 bases. CDR3 size: 15 residues. Germline lookup yields CDR1 SGHRS and CDR2 YFSETQ. The trim removed 3 bases at V and 7 bases at J, leaving 9 bases unmatched. CDR3 loop: CASSSISGTVNEQFF. CDR3 nucleotide sequence: TGCGCCAGCAGCTCGATTAGCGGGACGGTAAATGAGCAGTTCTTC.

This clonotype occurred a few times. The chain combines TRBV18 with TRBJ1-2, with D possibly matching TRBD1 (5 bases). Germline loops: CDR1 KGHSH, CDR2 LQKENI. This CDR3 region has 13 residues. The V gene lost 8 bases and the J gene lost 6 bases, with 16 bases spanning the gap. The CDR3 spells CASRLQEGNGYTF. DNA of the CDR3: TGTGCCAGCCGCCTCCAGGAGGGGAATGGCTACACCTTC.

The chain has TRBV4-1 and TRBJ1-5; 7 bases align to TRBD1. The trim removed 0 bases at V and 2 bases at J, leaving 7 bases unmatched. The CDR3 spans 17 residues. Germline values: CDR1 MGHRA, CDR2 YSYEKL. The CDR3 here is CASSQDLDRRRNQPQHF. For the CDR3, the DNA is TGCGCCAGCAGCCAAGATCTGGACAGGCGTCGCAATCAGCCCCAGCATTTT.

This clonotype has only a few counts. This chain connects TRBV10-3 to TRBJ1-2; 7 nucleotides match TRBD1. Germline CDR1 is ENHRY and CDR2 is SYGVKD. The J segment lost 4 bases and the V segment lost 4 bases, leaving 3 bases of the junction unmatched. The CDR3 has 13 residues. CDR3 sequence reads: CAISGGQVYGYTF. CDR3 nucleotide sequence: TGTGCCATCAGTGGAGGACAGGTCTATGGCTACACCTTC.

CDR3 residues: CASSEESPEQFF. The CDR3 region has the DNA TGTGCCAGCAGTGAAGAGTCCCCTGAGCAGTTCTTC. The chain carries TRBV2 and TRBJ2-1; D uncertain. The V and J ends lost 1 base and 9 bases respectively, with 7 bases between them. The CDR3 covers 12 residues. Germline V gene sequence: CDR1 SNHLY, CDR2 FYNNEI.

At least ten counts were recorded for this clonotype. V gene TRBV28 combines with J gene TRBJ2-5; TRBD1 matches at 8 bases. V gave up 6 bases and J gave up 0 bases; unmatched junction bases: 9. CDR1 and CDR2 (germline): MDHEN, SYDVKM. This CDR3 contains 16 residues. CDR3 nucleotide sequence: TGTGCCAGCAGCTCCAGGGGGCGGGGTGACCAAGAGACCCAGTACTTC. This encodes CASSSRGRGDQETQYF.

The chain recombines TRBV12-3 or TRBV12-4 with TRBJ2-5; weak D call: TRBD1 (5 bases). The CDR3 runs 12 residues. Trimming pared 4 bases from V and 5 bases from J, leaving 8 bases between. DNA for the CDR3: TGTGCCAGCAGTTCAGGGATCGAGACCCAGTACTTC. Protein sequence: CASSSGIETQYF.

The CDR3 DNA reads TGCAGCGTCCGCCGGGACAGGCGAAGCTATGGCTACACCTTC. Translation gives CSVRRDRRSYGYTF. The genes are TRBV29-1 and TRBJ1-2, with 8 nucleotides matching TRBD1. Germline V lookup: CDR1 SQVTM, CDR2 ANQGSEA. The CDR3 has 14 amino acids. The J segment lost 4 bases and the V segment lost 6 bases, leaving 10 bases of the junction unmatched.

This chain uses TRBV11-2 with TRBJ2-5; unclear D gene. This CDR3 contains 14 residues. Per the germline V gene, CDR1 is SGHAT and CDR2 is FQNNGV. V lost 5 bases to trimming and J lost 0 bases, with 10 bases between them. Here the CDR3 reads CASSATPYQETQYF. DNA of the CDR3: TGTGCCAGCAGCGCAACACCCTACCAAGAGACCCAGTACTTC.

The rearrangement joins TRBV5-1 to TRBJ2-7; a weak D match, TRBD1 (6 bases). CDR1 is SGHRS, CDR2 YFSETQ, per germline. This CDR3 region has 15 residues. The V end lost 4 bases, the J end lost 11 bases, and 25 bases lay between the germline ends. In DNA form, the CDR3 reads TGCGCCAGCAGCCCCACTTCCGGGACAAGTAGAATGAAGTACTTC. Translating gives CASSPTSGTSRMKYF.

The DNA of the CDR3 is TGTGCCAGCAGCTTGGGCCTGGGGACACGAGAAGCTTTCTTT. It yields the protein CASSLGLGTREAFF. The chain has TRBV5-6 and TRBJ1-1, with D possibly being TRBD1 (6 bases). Per the germline V gene, CDR1 is SGHDT and CDR2 is YYEEEE. The CDR3 sequence is 14 residues long. The V and J ends lost 0 bases and 8 bases respectively, with 14 bases between them. Variable domain in full (rest from reference TRBV5-6 and TRBJ1-1): DAGVTQSPTHLIKTRGQQVTLRCSPKSGHDTVSWYQQALGQGPQFIFQYYEEEERQRGNFPDRFSGHQFPNYSSELNVNALLLGDSALYLCASSLGLGTREAFFGQGTRLTVV.

In its sample, this clonotype was seen a few times. The chain recombines TRBV5-1 with TRBJ2-3; D is ambiguous. The CDR3 is 15 residues long. V was shortened by 2 bases and J by 0 bases, with 10 bases between the two germline ends. CDR1 is SGHRS and CDR2 is YFSETQ in the germline V gene. This chain's CDR3 is CASSFVGPSTDTQYF. The CDR3 DNA sequence: TGCGCCAGCAGCTTTGTAGGCCCGAGCACAGATACGCAGTATTTT. The full variable domain, with the rest looked up from reference TRBV5-1 and TRBJ2-3, is KAGVTQTPRYLIKTRGQQVTLSCSPISGHRSVSWYQQTPGQGLQFLFEYFSETQRNKGNFPGRFSGRQFSNSRSEMNVSTLELGDSALYLCASSFVGPSTDTQYFGPGTRLTVL.

This clonotype has only a few counts. The chain joins TRBV12-3 or TRBV12-4 to TRBJ1-6; D unclear. Trimming cost V 2 bases and J 9 bases, with 5 bases left between them. This CDR3 has 12 residues. The CDR3: CASSLQLSPLHF. DNA of the CDR3: TGTGCCAGCAGTTTACAACTTTCACCCCTCCACTTT.

This clonotype was recorded a few times. CDR3 sequence reads: CASSLGELAGSNEQFF. CDR3 coding DNA: TGCGCCAGCAGCTTGGGAGAACTAGCGGGGAGCAATGAGCAGTTCTTC. The chain combines TRBV5-1 with TRBJ2-1; 10 bases are a match to TRBD2. The trim removed 0 bases at V and 6 bases at J, leaving 6 bases unmatched. The CDR3 totals 16 residues. Germline V gene data show CDR1 as SGHRS and CDR2 as YFSETQ.

The CDR3 reads CASRRGLNTGELFF. In DNA, the CDR3 is TGCGCCAGCAGACGGGGACTGAACACCGGGGAGCTGTTTTTT. The genes are TRBV5-1 and TRBJ2-2; possibly TRBD2 for D (6 bases). Trimming pared 5 bases from V and 1 base from J, leaving 9 bases between. The CDR3 is 14 residues long. Germline-derived CDR1 and CDR2 are SGHRS and YFSETQ.

The table lists this clonotype with a few counts. The V call is TRBV27, the J call TRBJ1-3, with D perhaps TRBD1 (6 bases). This CDR3 has 13 residues. The germline V and J ends were trimmed by 7 bases and 3 bases, with 10 bases remaining between them. Germline V gene data show CDR1 as MNHEY and CDR2 as SMNVEV (reference sequence). The DNA for the CDR3 is TGTGCCAGCAAGGGGGGGCATGGAAACACCATATATTTT. Protein sequence: CASKGGHGNTIYF.

This clonotype has just a few counts. This rearrangement joins TRBV7-2 to TRBJ2-3; unclear D gene. CDR3 length: 14 residues. Trimming pared 3 bases from V and 9 bases from J, leaving 16 bases between. Germline CDR1 and CDR2: SGHTA and FQGNSA. CDR3 coding DNA: TGTGCCAGCAGCTTGATCCCGTCCGGATACACGCAGTATTTT. Translating gives CASSLIPSGYTQYF.

V usage is TRBV15 and J usage is TRBJ2-7, with TRBD1 as a possible D gene (5 bases). This CDR3 region has 15 residues. The germline gives CDR1 LNHNV, CDR2 YYDKDF (reference sequence). The V end was cut by 2 bases, the J end by 4 bases, with 15 bases between. Here the CDR3 DNA reads TGTGCCACCAGCAGAACGACATGGGGCTTGTACGAGCAGTACTTC. Its protein product is CATSRTTWGLYEQYF.

The chain uses TRBV5-1 and TRBJ1-2, with D possibly being TRBD1 (6 bases). The V gene lost 3 bases and the J gene lost 8 bases, with 14 bases spanning the gap. The CDR3 length is 13 residues. The germline V gene encodes CDR1 SGHRS and CDR2 YFSETQ. CDR3 nucleotides: TGCGCCAGCAGCTACCAATCAGGGGACGGCTACACCTTC. Amino acid sequence: CASSYQSGDGYTF. The complete variable domain, with remaining parts taken from reference TRBV5-1 and TRBJ1-2, reads KAGVTQTPRYLIKTRGQQVTLSCSPISGHRSVSWYQQTPGQGLQFLFEYFSETQRNKGNFPGRFSGRQFSNSRSEMNVSTLELGDSALYLCASSYQSGDGYTFGSGTRLTVV.

J is TRBJ2-7 and V is TRBV7-2, with 9 bases aligning to TRBD2. Unmatched junction bases numbered 9, after V lost 5 bases and J lost 4 bases. Germline values: CDR1 SGHTA, CDR2 FQGNSA. The CDR3 contains 15 residues. DNA of the CDR3: TGTGCCAGCAGCCTTTGGGGGCGGGGGGGATACGAGCAGTACTTC. Its protein is CASSLWGRGGYEQYF.